This T cell receptor beta chain was identified during a study of naive and memory T cell subsets. In this sample, this clonotype turned up many times. Its antigen is unknown. Cells stained for CD3, CD4, CD8, CD45RA, CD27 and viability were sorted into four CD45RA/CD27 subsets. Study conclusions and caveats: There was no ground truth to check naive and memory subset results. Gini index rose across naive, CM, EM and EMRA in CD4 and CD8.

With 7 bases clipped from V and 5 bases from J, the junction kept 6 bases outside the gene matches. CDR1 is SQVTM and CDR2 is ANQGSEA in the germline V gene. The CDR3 extends over 13 amino acids. An equimolar mix of two oligonucleotides served as the beta constant-region primer for TRBC1 and TRBC2. Ligated cDNA was amplified by four rounds of PCR with nested alpha and beta constant-region primers and SP2. MiXCR, applied by TCRdb to the UMI-ligation and nested PCR reads, yields one record per CDR3 protein. Among under 100,000 distinct CDR3 sequences listed, roughly 7% were seen once. The V gene is TRBV29-1, the J gene TRBJ2-3, with 10 bases that match TRBD2. The sequence came from a human donor in good health. Sequencing input: central memory CD4+ T cells from blood. This CDR3 reads CSAGLAALDTQYF. The CDR3 nucleotides read TGCAGCGCCGGACTAGCGGCCCTAGATACGCAGTATTTT.